Below, 20 T cell receptor beta chains from the same sample are listed, as sequenced in a study of regulatory T cells in long-lasting Graves disease. Time point: newly diagnosed GD, antithyroid drugs for less than 3 months. PBMC RNA served as the TCR library source. TCR beta libraries were built with iRepertoire HTBI primers and Arm-PCR of CDR3 regions. MiXCR, applied by TCRdb to the multiplex PCR reads, yields one record per CDR3 protein. The sample has 350,000 to 400,000 distinct CDR3 sequences; around 15% are singletons. These same records also appear under a second study, on T cells in Graves' hyperthyroidism and ophthalmopathy.

This sample comprised peripheral blood mononuclear cells (PBMCs), obtained at new diagnosis, from a patient treated with antithyroid drugs. These receptors were taken from a woman aged 18-35 years with Graves disease.

This chain joins TRBV18 and TRBJ1-1; no firm D call. Germline values: CDR1 KGHSH, CDR2 LQKENI. The CDR3 has 12 amino acids. Trimming removed 3 bases at V and 6 bases at J, with 8 bases between. The CDR3 coding sequence is TGTGCCAGCTCACCCTCCCGAGCTGAAGCTTTCTTT. Encoded protein: CASSPSRAEAFF. Supplemented by reference TRBV18 and TRBJ1-1, the full variable domain reads NAGVMQNPRHLVRRRGQEARLRCSPMKGHSHVYWYRQLPEEGLKFMVYLQKENIIDESGMPKERFSAEFPKEGPSILRIQQVVRGDSAAYFCASSPSRAEAFFGQGTRLTVV.

This clonotype was seen repeatedly, ten times or more. The chain combines TRBV7-9 with TRBJ2-5; D may be TRBD1 (6 bases). This CDR3 contains 14 residues. Germline loops: CDR1 SEHNR, CDR2 FQNEAQ (reference sequence). The ends were cut back, 5 bases at V and 0 bases at J, with 10 bases in the middle. Here the CDR3 DNA reads TGTGCCAGCAGCGCGACAGGATACCAAGAGACCCAGTACTTC. It specifies CASSATGYQETQYF.

V gene TRBV9 combines with J gene TRBJ2-7, with 8 bases aligning to TRBD2. The CDR3 consists of 13 residues. Germline CDR1 is SGDLS and CDR2 is YYNGEE. Trimming cost V 4 bases and J 5 bases; bases outside gene matches: 5. The CDR3 DNA sequence: TGTGCCAGCAGCCCCTTAGCGGGGCACGAGCAGTACTTC. Its translation is CASSPLAGHEQYF.

Points on this clonotype: A far larger clone is a single base away, which makes a read error likely. This sequence joins TRBV11-1 and TRBJ1-1; no firm D call. The germline gives CDR1 SGHAT, CDR2 FQDESV (reference sequence). CDR3 length equals 12 residues. In DNA, the CDR3 is TGTGCCAACAGCTTATCGGCAGGTGAAGCTTTCTTT. This codes for CANSLSAGEAFF.

This clonotype was observed at least ten times. This rearrangement joins TRBV6-5 to TRBJ1-2, with 8 bases aligning to TRBD1. Trimming cost V 2 bases and J 4 bases; bases outside gene matches: 6. CDR3 length equals 15 residues. Germline-derived CDR1 and CDR2 are MNHEY and SVGAGI. As DNA, the CDR3 is TGTGCCAGCAGTTACGATCCAGGGGGCGTCTATGGCTACACCTTC. It specifies CASSYDPGGVYGYTF.

This sequence joins TRBV6-1 and TRBJ2-1; maybe TRBD2 (6 bases). The CDR3 is 15 amino acids. Trimming took off 6 bases at V and 6 bases at J, with 18 bases between the two ends. The germline V gene encodes CDR1 MNHNS and CDR2 SASEGT. CDR3 nucleotides: TGTGCCAGCAGGCCCGGGACTGGAGGCCCCAATGAGCAGTTCTTC. Translating it yields CASRPGTGGPNEQFF.

V and J are TRBV3-1 and TRBJ1-1, with a weak D call TRBD1 (6 bases). The V and J ends lost 4 bases and 1 base respectively, with 10 bases between them. Per the germline V gene, CDR1 is LGHDT and CDR2 is YNNKEL (reference sequence). The CDR3 runs to 14 residues. The CDR3: CASSRQGWNTEAFF. Written as DNA, the CDR3 is TGTGCCAGCAGCCGGCAGGGGTGGAACACTGAAGCTTTCTTT.

As regards this clonotype: With a far larger clone one base away, a read error is the likely cause. The chain carries TRBV7-9 and TRBJ2-7; 7 bases are shared with TRBD2. Germline CDR1 and CDR2: SEHNR and FQNEAQ (reference sequence). The trim removed 4 bases at V and 7 bases at J, leaving 1 base unmatched. The CDR3 consists of 11 residues. CDR3 region: CASSSLAEQYF. Written as DNA, the CDR3 is TGTGCCAGCAGCTCACTAGCGGAGCAGTACTTC.

V gene TRBV13 combines with J gene TRBJ1-2; 7 bases are a match to TRBD1. CDR1 is PRHDT, CDR2 FYEKMQ, per germline (reference sequence). The CDR3 sequence is 14 residues long. The V gene end was trimmed by 0 bases and the J gene end by 6 bases; junction bases not matched to a gene: 4. The CDR3 loop reads CASSLGHRGDGYTF. The CDR3 nucleotides are TGTGCCAGCAGCTTAGGCCACAGGGGAGATGGCTACACCTTC.

This clonotype was detected many times. The CDR3 is CASNEQYF. As DNA, the CDR3 is TGCGCCAGCAACGAGCAGTACTTC. V is TRBV5-1 and J is TRBJ2-7; D not resolved. This CDR3 contains 8 residues. Trimming shortened V by 6 bases and J by 5 bases, and 0 bases separated the two germline ends. CDR1 and CDR2 (germline): SGHRS, YFSETQ.

This clonotype was recorded at least ten times. The chain has TRBV2 and TRBJ2-3; TRBD2 matches at 12 bases. Germline V CDR1 and CDR2: SNHLY, FYNNEI. CDR3 length equals 16 residues. The junction had 6 bases not matched to a gene; V was cut back by 7 bases and J by 1 base. Here the CDR3 DNA reads TGTGCCAGCAAGTCTAGCGGGGGGGTTGGCACAGATACGCAGTATTTT. Its translation: CASKSSGGVGTDTQYF.

In this sample, this clonotype turned up many times. The V and J genes are TRBV7-3 and TRBJ2-3; D is possibly TRBD1 (6 bases). Germline-derived CDR1 and CDR2 are SGHTA and FQGTGA. This CDR3 contains 17 residues. Trimming shortened V by 4 bases and J by 0 bases, and 17 bases separated the two germline ends. In DNA form, the CDR3 reads TGTGCCAGCAGCTCTCTCGACAGGCTAGCTAGCACAGATACGCAGTATTTT. Translated, it gives CASSSLDRLASTDTQYF.

This clonotype was counted many times. The chain is built from TRBV7-9 and TRBJ2-1; D perhaps matches TRBD2 (6 bases). Germline V lookup: CDR1 SEHNR, CDR2 FQNEAQ (reference sequence). Deletions cut 1 base from V and 2 bases from J, with 12 bases between. This CDR3 has 16 residues. The CDR3 protein is CASSLVGTETYNEQFF. CDR3 DNA: TGTGCCAGCAGCTTAGTCGGGACTGAAACCTACAATGAGCAGTTCTTC.

This sequence joins TRBV19 and TRBJ1-5, with D possibly being TRBD1 (5 bases). This CDR3 comprises 15 residues. Trimming left V 8 bases short and J 1 base short, with 15 bases between. The germline V gene encodes CDR1 LNHDA and CDR2 SQIVND (reference sequence). The CDR3 region has the DNA TGTGCCAGTGAGGAGACAGAGGGAAGCAATCAGCCCCAGCATTTT. As protein: CASEETEGSNQPQHF.

The table lists this clonotype with many counts. CDR3 sequence (DNA): TGTGCCAGCAGCGTAGCGACAGCCCTAGGGCAAGATACGCAGTATTTT. This translates into CASSVATALGQDTQYF. The chain couples TRBV9 to TRBJ2-3; D might be TRBD1 (5 bases). Trimming took off 0 bases at V and 5 bases at J, with 16 bases between the two ends. The CDR3 loop spans 16 amino acids. The germline gives CDR1 SGDLS, CDR2 YYNGEE.

This clonotype was recorded at least ten times. The chain links TRBV30 to TRBJ2-7; 8 nucleotides line up with TRBD1. With V trimmed by 2 bases and J by 3 bases, 6 bases remained unmatched. The CDR3 runs 14 residues. Germline lookup yields CDR1 GTSNPN and CDR2 SVGIG (reference sequence). The CDR3 sequence: CAWSTTGERYEQYF. In DNA form, the CDR3 reads TGTGCCTGGAGTACGACAGGGGAGCGCTACGAGCAGTACTTC.

The rearrangement uses TRBV7-9 and TRBJ1-1; TRBD1 matches 9 bases. Germline CDR1 and CDR2: SEHNR and FQNEAQ (reference sequence). J gave up 5 bases and V 5 bases, and 6 bases lay outside the gene matches. This CDR3 comprises 14 residues. The CDR3 sequence: CASSGGQGRTEAFF. In DNA form, the CDR3 reads TGTGCCAGCAGCGGGGGACAGGGTCGGACTGAAGCTTTCTTT. Full variable domain (rest looked up from reference TRBV7-9 and TRBJ1-1): DTGVSQNPRHKITKRGQNVTFRCDPISEHNRLYWYRQTLGQGPEFLTYFQNEAQLEKSRLLSDRFSAERPKGSFSTLEIQRTEQGDSAMYLCASSGGQGRTEAFFGQGTRLTVV.

There are many counts of this clonotype. The chain employs TRBV12-3 or TRBV12-4 and TRBJ2-5; no definite D call. This CDR3 is 12 amino acids long. V was trimmed by 6 bases and J by 0 bases, leaving 5 bases between them. Here the CDR3 DNA reads TGTGCCAGCAGGGACCACCAAGAGACCCAGTACTTC. This codes for CASRDHQETQYF.

This clonotype was found many times. The chain uses TRBV5-6 and TRBJ2-2; 12 bases are shared with TRBD2. V gave up 3 bases and J gave up 3 bases; unmatched junction bases: 3. Germline V gives CDR1 SGHDT, CDR2 YYEEEE. This CDR3 has 16 amino acids. The CDR3 DNA reads TGTGCCAGCAGCTCGACTAGCGGGGGATACACCGGGGAGCTGTTTTTT. This encodes CASSSTSGGYTGELFF.

As DNA, the CDR3 is TGTGCCACCTCCTTTTTAGAAGGTGCTGAAGCTTTCTTT. This gives the protein CATSFLEGAEAFF. The chain combines TRBV6-1 with TRBJ1-1; D gene ambiguous. Trimming took 10 bases from V and 6 from J, leaving 18 bases between them. The CDR3 consists of 13 residues. The germline V gene has CDR1 MNHNS and CDR2 SASEGT.